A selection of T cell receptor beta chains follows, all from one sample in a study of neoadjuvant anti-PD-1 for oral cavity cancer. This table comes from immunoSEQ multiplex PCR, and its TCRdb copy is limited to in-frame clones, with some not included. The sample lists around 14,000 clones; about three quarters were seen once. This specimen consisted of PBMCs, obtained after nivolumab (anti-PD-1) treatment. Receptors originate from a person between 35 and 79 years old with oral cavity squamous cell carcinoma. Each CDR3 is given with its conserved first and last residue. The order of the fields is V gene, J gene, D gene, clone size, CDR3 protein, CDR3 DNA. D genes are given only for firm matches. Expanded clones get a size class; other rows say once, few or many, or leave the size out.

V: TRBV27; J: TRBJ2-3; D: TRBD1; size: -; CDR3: CASSLGTGYTQYF; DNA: TGTGCCAGCAGTCTAGGGACAGGCTATACGCAGTATTTT
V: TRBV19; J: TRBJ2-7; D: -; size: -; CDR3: CASSLSVSYEQYF; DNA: TGTGCCAGTAGTTTGTCAGTTTCCTACGAGCAGTACTTC
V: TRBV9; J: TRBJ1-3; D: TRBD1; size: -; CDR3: CASSLMGDRATGNTIYF; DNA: TGTGCCAGCAGCCTGATGGGAGACAGGGCGACGGGAAACACCATATATTTT
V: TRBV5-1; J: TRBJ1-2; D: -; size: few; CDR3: CASSLDRNGYTF; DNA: TGCGCCAGCAGCTTGGACAGGAATGGCTACACCTTC
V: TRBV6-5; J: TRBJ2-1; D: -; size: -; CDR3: CASRERSSSYNEQFF; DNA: TGTGCCAGCAGAGAGCGCTCTAGCTCCTACAATGAGCAGTTCTTC
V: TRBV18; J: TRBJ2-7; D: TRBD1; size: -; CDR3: CASSQGQGPNEQYF; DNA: TGTGCCAGCTCCCAGGGACAGGGGCCCAACGAGCAGTACTTC
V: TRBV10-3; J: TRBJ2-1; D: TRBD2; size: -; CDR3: CAISESLIRTSGRDEQFF; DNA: TGTGCCATCAGTGAGAGTTTGATTAGAACTAGCGGGAGGGATGAGCAGTTCTTC
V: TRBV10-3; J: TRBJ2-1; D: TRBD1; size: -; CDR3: CAIRPGQGIHEQFF; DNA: TGTGCCATCAGGCCGGGACAGGGGATACATGAGCAGTTCTTC
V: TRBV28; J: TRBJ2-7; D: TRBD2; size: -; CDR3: CASKRGGSYEQYF; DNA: TGTGCCAGCAAACGGGGGGGGAGCTACGAGCAGTACTTC
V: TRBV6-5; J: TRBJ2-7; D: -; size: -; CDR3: CASSYSLTRRLYEQYF; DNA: TGTGCCAGCAGTTACTCACTGACTAGGCGCTTATACGAGCAGTACTTC
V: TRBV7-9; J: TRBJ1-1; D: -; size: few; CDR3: CASSLGPQEGTEAFF; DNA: TGTGCCAGCAGCCTGGGTCCGCAGGAAGGGACTGAAGCTTTCTTT
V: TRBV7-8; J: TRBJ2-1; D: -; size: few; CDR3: CASSLDGASYNEQFF; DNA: TGTGCCAGCAGCTTAGACGGGGCATCCTACAATGAGCAGTTCTTC
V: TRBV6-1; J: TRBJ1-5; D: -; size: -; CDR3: CASSEWGLPQHF; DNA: TGTGCCAGCAGTGAATGGGGCCTGCCCCAGCATTTT
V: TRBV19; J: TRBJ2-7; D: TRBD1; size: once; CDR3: CASSMGDSSYEQYF; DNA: TGTGCCAGTAGTATGGGGGACAGCTCCTACGAGCAGTACTTC
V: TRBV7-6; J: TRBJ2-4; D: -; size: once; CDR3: CASSPLGGTPGGNIQYF; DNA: TGTGCCAGCAGCCCTCTCGGAGGGACACCCGGGGGAAACATTCAGTACTTC
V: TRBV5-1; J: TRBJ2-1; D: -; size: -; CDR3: CASSLAGTWRDNEQFF; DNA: TGCGCCAGCAGCTTGGCCGGGACTTGGAGGGACAATGAGCAGTTCTTC
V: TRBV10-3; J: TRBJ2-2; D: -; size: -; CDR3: CAISGGLLNTGELFF; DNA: TGTGCCATCAGTGGGGGACTTCTGAACACCGGGGAGCTGTTTTTT
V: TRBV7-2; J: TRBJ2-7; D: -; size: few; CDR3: CASSPSVGYEQYF; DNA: TGTGCCAGCAGCCCATCCGTGGGATACGAGCAGTACTTC
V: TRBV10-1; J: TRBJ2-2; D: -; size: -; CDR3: CASSEYRYTGELFF; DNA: TGCGCCAGCAGTGAGTACCGTTACACCGGGGAGCTGTTTTTT
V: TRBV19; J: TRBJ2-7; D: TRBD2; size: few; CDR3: CARGGRTSGRQYEQYF; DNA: TGTGCCAGGGGGGGGAGGACTAGCGGGAGGCAATACGAGCAGTACTTC
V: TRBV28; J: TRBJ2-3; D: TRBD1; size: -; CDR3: CATGQVTDTQYF; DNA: TGTGCCACAGGACAGGTCACAGATACGCAGTATTTT
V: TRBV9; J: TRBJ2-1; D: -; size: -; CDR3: CASSSRWDNEQFF; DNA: TGTGCCAGCAGCTCCCGTTGGGACAATGAGCAGTTCTTC
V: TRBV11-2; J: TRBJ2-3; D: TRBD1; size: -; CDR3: CASSLIGGADTQYF; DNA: TGTGCCAGCAGCTTAATAGGGGGCGCAGATACGCAGTATTTT
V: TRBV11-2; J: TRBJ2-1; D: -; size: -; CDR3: CASSLLWTTYNEQFF; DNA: TGTGCCAGCAGCTTATTGTGGACCACCTACAATGAGCAGTTCTTC
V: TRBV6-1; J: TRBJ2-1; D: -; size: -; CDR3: CASSEFSVEFSYNEQFF; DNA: TGTGCCAGCAGTGAATTTTCGGTGGAGTTCTCCTACAATGAGCAGTTCTTC
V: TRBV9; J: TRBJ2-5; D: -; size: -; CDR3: CASSAPRETQYF; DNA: TGTGCCAGCAGCGCCCCCAGGGAGACCCAGTACTTC
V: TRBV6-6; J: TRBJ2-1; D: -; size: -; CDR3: CASKGEEQFF; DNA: TGTGCCAGCAAAGGGGAAGAGCAGTTCTTC
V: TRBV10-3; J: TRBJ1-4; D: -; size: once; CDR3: CAISESSSGTNEKLFF; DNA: TGTGCCATCAGTGAGTCGAGTTCGGGGACTAATGAAAAACTGTTTTTT
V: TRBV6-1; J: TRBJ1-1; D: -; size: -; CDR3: CASSPLRGPNTEAFF; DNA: TGTGCCAGCAGCCCGTTGCGGGGGCCGAACACTGAAGCTTTCTTT
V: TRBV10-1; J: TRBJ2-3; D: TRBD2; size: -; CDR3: CASSPGASGETDTQYF; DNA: TGCGCCAGCAGCCCCGGGGCTAGCGGAGAAACAGATACGCAGTATTTT
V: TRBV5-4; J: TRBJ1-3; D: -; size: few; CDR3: CASSWGGSGNTIYF; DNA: TGTGCCAGCAGCTGGGGGGGCTCTGGAAACACCATATATTTT
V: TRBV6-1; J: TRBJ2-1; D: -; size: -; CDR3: CASSDGQWTYNEQFF; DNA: TGTGCCAGCAGTGACGGGCAGTGGACCTACAATGAGCAGTTCTTC
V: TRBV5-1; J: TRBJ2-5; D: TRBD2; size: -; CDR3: CASSLGLAETQYF; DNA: TGCGCCAGCAGCTTGGGACTAGCAGAGACCCAGTACTTC
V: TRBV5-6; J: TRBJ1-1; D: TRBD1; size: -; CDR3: CASSLVGQLNTEAFF; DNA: TGTGCCAGCAGCTTGGTGGGACAGCTGAACACTGAAGCTTTCTTT
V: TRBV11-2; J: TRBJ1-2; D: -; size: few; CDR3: CASRAGNYGYTF; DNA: TGTGCCAGCAGGGCAGGCAACTATGGCTACACCTTC
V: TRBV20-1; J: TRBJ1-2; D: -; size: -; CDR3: CSARRGNGYTF; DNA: TGCAGTGCTAGGAGGGGTAATGGCTACACCTTC
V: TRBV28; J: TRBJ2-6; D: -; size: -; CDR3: CASTPPAGSSGANVLTF; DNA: TGTGCCAGCACCCCGCCGGCGGGATCCTCTGGGGCCAACGTCCTGACTTTC
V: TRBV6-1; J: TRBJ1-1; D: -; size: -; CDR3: CASSGLEAFF; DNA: TGTGCCAGCAGTGGGTTAGAAGCTTTCTTT
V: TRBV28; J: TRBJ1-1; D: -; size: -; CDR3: CASGMGNTEAFF; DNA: TGTGCCAGCGGGATGGGGAACACTGAAGCTTTCTTT
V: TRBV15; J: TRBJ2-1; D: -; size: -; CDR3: CATSRAPAGEQFF; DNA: TGTGCCACCAGCAGAGCCCCCGCAGGTGAGCAGTTCTTC
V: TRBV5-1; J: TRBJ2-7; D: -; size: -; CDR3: CASSFGDGNEQYF; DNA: TGCGCCAGCAGCTTTGGGGATGGAAACGAGCAGTACTTC
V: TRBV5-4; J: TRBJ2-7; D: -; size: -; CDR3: CASSRGTPSSYEQYF; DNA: TGTGCCAGCAGCCGCGGAACCCCATCCTCCTACGAGCAGTACTTC
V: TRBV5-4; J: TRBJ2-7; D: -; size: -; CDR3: CASSLFTQNEQYF; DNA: TGTGCCAGCAGCTTGTTTACACAGAACGAGCAGTACTTC
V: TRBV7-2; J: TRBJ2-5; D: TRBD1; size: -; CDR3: CASSLEAWDRGPETQYF; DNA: TGTGCCAGCAGCCTAGAAGCCTGGGACAGGGGGCCGGAGACCCAGTACTTC
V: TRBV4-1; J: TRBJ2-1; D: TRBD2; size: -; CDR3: CASSQEQTSGYNEQFF; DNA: TGCGCCAGCAGCCAAGAACAGACTAGCGGTTACAATGAGCAGTTCTTC
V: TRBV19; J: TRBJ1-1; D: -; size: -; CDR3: CATTWGLNTEAFF; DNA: TGTGCCACCACCTGGGGGTTGAACACTGAAGCTTTCTTT
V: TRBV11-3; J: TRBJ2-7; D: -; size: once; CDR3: CASSLNPGGEQYF; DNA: TGTGCCAGCAGCTTAAACCCCGGAGGTGAGCAGTACTTC
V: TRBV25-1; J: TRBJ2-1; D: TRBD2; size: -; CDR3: CASSESRLAGEGDEQFF; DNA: TGTGCCAGCAGTGAATCCAGACTAGCGGGAGAGGGGGATGAGCAGTTCTTC
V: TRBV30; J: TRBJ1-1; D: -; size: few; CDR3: CAWTLDYTTEAFF; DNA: TGTGCCTGGACCCTTGATTACACCACTGAAGCTTTCTTT
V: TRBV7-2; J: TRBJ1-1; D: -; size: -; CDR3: CASSLRGREDPEAFF; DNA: TGTGCCAGCAGCTTAAGGGGCAGGGAGGACCCTGAAGCTTTCTTT
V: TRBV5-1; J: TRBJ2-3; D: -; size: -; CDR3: CASRGGADHTDTQYF; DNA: TGCGCCAGCAGAGGGGGAGCGGATCACACAGATACGCAGTATTTT
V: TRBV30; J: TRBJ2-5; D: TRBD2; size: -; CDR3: CAWSVGFSGGGETQYF; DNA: TGTGCCTGGAGTGTTGGTTTTAGCGGGGGCGGAGAGACCCAGTACTTC
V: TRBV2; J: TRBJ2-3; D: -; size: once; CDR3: CASSESAGGRTDTQYF; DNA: TGTGCCAGCAGTGAGTCAGCGGGCGGTCGCACAGATACGCAGTATTTT
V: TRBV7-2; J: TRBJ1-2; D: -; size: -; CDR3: CASSSDSFYGYTF; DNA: TGTGCCAGCAGTTCGGACAGTTTCTATGGCTACACCTTC
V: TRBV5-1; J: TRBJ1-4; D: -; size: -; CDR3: CASTGSRSDGEKLFF; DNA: TGCGCCAGCACCGGGTCTAGGTCCGATGGTGAAAAACTGTTTTTT